A single TCR beta chain is shown here with its context. Original processing notes: Amplification of reference gene primers provided the estimated nucleated cell counts. This table comes from immunoSEQ multiplex PCR, and its TCRdb copy is limited to in-frame clones, with some not included. V, J and clone size reflect that table, while D and trimming were determined from the DNA. This table has around 70,000 clones, 80% to 90% appearing once. This sample is drawn from a study of blood T cell repertoires in COVID-19. Study information: From the United States, Italy and Spain came samples of acute and convalescent COVID-19.

This CDR3 spans 13 amino acids. Germline V gives CDR1 SGDLS, CDR2 YYNGEE. With V trimmed by 5 bases and J by 7 bases, 8 bases remained unmatched. The chain combines TRBV9 with TRBJ1-2; 7 positions agree with TRBD1. Sequenced: peripheral blood. The sequence was collected from a man aged 45-65 years with active COVID-19. The CDR3 loop reads CASSPRDRAGYTF. In DNA form, the CDR3 reads TGTGCCAGCAGTCCCCGAGACAGGGCTGGCTACACCTTC.